This entry lists 2 T cell receptor beta chains sequenced from one sample in a study of blood T cell repertoires in COVID-19. Assay used: immunoSEQ multiplex PCR; TCRdb lists only in-frame clones, some missing. The sample shows about 260,000 clones, 75% to 90% of them seen only once. The specimen was peripheral blood. These receptors all stem from a man aged 30 to 39 with active or convalescent COVID-19.

The V and J genes are TRBV6-6 and TRBJ1-6, with a possible D match to TRBD1 (5 bases). Germline loops: CDR1 MNHNY, CDR2 SVGAGI (reference sequence). V lost 6 bases to trimming and J lost 3 bases, with 6 bases between them. This CDR3 has 13 amino acids. The CDR3 DNA sequence: TGTGCCAGCAGAGACAGCTATAATTCACCCCTCCACTTT. Translating it yields CASRDSYNSPLHF.

This chain connects TRBV19 to TRBJ1-6, with TRBD1 matching 9 bases. Losses at the gene ends were 9 bases for V and 8 bases for J; bases not matched to a gene: 5. Germline loops: CDR1 LNHDA, CDR2 SQIVND (reference sequence). The CDR3 covers 13 residues. CDR3 DNA: TGTGCCAGCACGGACAGGGGTGATTCACCCCTCCACTTT. Its translation is CASTDRGDSPLHF.